This T cell receptor (beta chain) was identified in a study of blood T cell repertoires in COVID-19. Overall study: The United States, Italy and Spain were the sources of the acute and convalescent COVID-19 samples. Sample material is recorded as cDNA or gDNA derived from T cells, B-cell-depleted T cells, or PBMCs.

This CDR3 has 16 residues. Per the authors' pipeline: Estimates of nucleated cell counts were drawn from the amplification of reference gene primers. Libraries were prepared by immunoSEQ multiplex PCR; TCRdb keeps only in-frame clonotypes and omits some of them. That table gives V, J and clone size, and the DNA gave D and trimming. In the table there are fewer than 250,000 clones, about 91% of which are singletons. The TCR sequence derives from a man younger than 45 with acute or convalescent COVID-19. Sequenced input: peripheral blood. This chain joins TRBV12-2 and TRBJ2-1; TRBD2, as called in the table, went unchecked against the DNA. TRBV12-2 is flagged as a pseudogene. CDR3 nucleotide sequence: TGTGCAAGTCGCTTACGATCCCGGGGGACCTACAATGAGCAGTTCTTC. Translating it yields CASRLRSRGTYNEQFF.